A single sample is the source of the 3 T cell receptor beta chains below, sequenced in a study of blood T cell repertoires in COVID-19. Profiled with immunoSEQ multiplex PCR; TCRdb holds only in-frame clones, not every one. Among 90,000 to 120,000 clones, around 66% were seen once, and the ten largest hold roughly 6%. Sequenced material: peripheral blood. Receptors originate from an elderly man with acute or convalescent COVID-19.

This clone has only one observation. CDR3 region: CASSYSGGDYGYTF. In DNA, the CDR3 is TGTGCCAGCAGTTACTCCGGCGGAGACTATGGCTACACCTTC. The chain is built from TRBV6-6 and TRBJ1-2; D is unclear. Trimming left V 0 bases short and J 3 bases short, with 8 bases between. The V gene's germline CDR1 is MNHNY and CDR2 SVGAGI (reference sequence). The CDR3 spans 14 residues.

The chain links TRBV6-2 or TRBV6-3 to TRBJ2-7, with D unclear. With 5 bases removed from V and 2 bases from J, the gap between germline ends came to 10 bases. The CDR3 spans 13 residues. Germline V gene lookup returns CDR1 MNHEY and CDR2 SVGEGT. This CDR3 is CASSPGLTYEQYF. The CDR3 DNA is TGTGCCAGCAGTCCCGGTCTTACCTACGAGCAGTACTTC.

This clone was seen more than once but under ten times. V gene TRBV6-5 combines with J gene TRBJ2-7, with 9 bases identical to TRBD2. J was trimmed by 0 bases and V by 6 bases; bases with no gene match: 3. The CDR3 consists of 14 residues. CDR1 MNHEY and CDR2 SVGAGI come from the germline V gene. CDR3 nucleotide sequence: TGTGCCAGCAGAGCGACTAGCGGCTCCTACGAGCAGTACTTC. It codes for CASRATSGSYEQYF.